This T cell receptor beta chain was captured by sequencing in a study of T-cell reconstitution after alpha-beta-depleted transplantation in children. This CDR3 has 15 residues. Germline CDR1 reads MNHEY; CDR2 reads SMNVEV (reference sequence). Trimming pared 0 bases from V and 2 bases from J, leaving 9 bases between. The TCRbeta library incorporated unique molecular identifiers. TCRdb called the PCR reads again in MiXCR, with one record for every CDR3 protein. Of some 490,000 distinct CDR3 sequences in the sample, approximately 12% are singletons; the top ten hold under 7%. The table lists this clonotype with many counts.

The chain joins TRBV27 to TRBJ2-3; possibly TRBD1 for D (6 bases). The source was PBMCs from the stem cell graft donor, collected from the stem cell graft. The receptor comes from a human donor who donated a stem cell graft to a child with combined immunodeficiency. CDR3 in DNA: TGTGCCAGCAGTTTATCGACAGGCCCCACAGATACGCAGTATTTT. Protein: CASSLSTGPTDTQYF.